This T cell receptor beta chain came from a study of control samples from healthy donors and cancer patients. Measured with immunoSEQ multiplex PCR; TCRdb has only the in-frame clones, and not every one. The sample records 95,000 to 110,000 clones, around 89% being singletons. The specimen was PBMCs. The clonotype comes from a man in his 60s with lung cancer.

The CDR3 is CASSYERDQPQHF. CDR3 nucleotide sequence: TGTGCCAGCAGTTACGAAAGGGATCAGCCCCAGCATTTT. The V gene is TRBV6-5, the J gene TRBJ1-5, with D uncertain. Germline CDR1 reads MNHEY; CDR2 reads SVGAGI. The CDR3 loop spans 13 amino acids. V lost 2 bases and J lost 5, with 7 bases in between.